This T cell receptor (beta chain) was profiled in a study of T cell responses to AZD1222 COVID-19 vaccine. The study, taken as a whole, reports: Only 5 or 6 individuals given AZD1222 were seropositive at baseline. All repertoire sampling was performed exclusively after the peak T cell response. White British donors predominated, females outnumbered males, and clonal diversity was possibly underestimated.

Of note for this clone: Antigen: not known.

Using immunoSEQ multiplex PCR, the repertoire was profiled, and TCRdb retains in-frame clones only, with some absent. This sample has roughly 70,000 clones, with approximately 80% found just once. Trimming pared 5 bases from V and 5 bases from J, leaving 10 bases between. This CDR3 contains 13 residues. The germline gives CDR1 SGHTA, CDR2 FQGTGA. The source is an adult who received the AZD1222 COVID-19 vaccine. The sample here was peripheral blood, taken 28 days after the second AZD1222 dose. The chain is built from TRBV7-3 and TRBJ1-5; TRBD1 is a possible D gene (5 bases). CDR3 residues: CASSQGIDQPQHF. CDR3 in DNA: TGTGCCAGCAGCCAGGGAATAGATCAGCCCCAGCATTTT.